This T cell receptor beta chain was sequenced during a study of shared clonotypes between healthy human individuals. Study-wide background: A couple of women and a few men aged 18 to 49 made up the donors.

How the authors handled the data: Because ImmunoSEQ provided only junction sequences with no quality scores, the filtering differed. Assay used: immunoSEQ multiplex PCR; TCRdb lists only in-frame clones, some missing. That table supplies the V and J calls and clone size; D and trimming were determined from the DNA. The sample consists of fewer than 650,000 clones, about 80% of them appearing once. Study-level points and caveats: It was only blood that was sampled, and tissue repertoires likely differ.

With regard to this clone: No antigen is known for it.

The receptor's source is a woman in her thirties or forties in good health. Some clones in this sample may be carry-over from other donors' samples. The sequenced sample was PBMCs.

CDR3 loop: CASSKNYEQYF. CDR3 DNA sequence: TGTGCCAGCAGCAAAAATTACGAGCAGTACTTC. The chain is built from TRBV5-4 and TRBJ2-7; D is uncertain. V was trimmed by 4 bases and J by 4 bases, leaving 6 bases between them. This CDR3 contains 11 residues. The germline CDR1 and CDR2 sequences are SGHNT and YYREEE (reference sequence).